The present entry profiles one TCR beta chain with its context. Antigen unknown. This entry is derived from a study of identical twins. Study results and caveats: Fewer insertions were carried by abundant cord blood beta clonotypes, but none was seen in memory repertoires.

The CDR3 totals 15 residues. CDR1 and CDR2 from the germline V gene are MNHEY and SMNVEV (reference sequence). Trimming cost V 2 bases and J 7 bases; bases outside gene matches: 9. Each CDR3 protein is one row after TCRdb ran MiXCR on the 5' RACE reads. The data show about 220,000 distinct CDR3 sequences, under 8.5% seen once. Another study also made use of these data, one on T cells expressing NK-cell markers.

V usage is TRBV27 and J usage is TRBJ2-7, with 9 bases lining up with TRBD1. Sequenced input: CD8+ T cells sorted from blood. This clonotype was obtained from a woman between 18 and 30 years old in good health. The CDR3 DNA follows: TGTGCCAGCAGTTTAAGTGGGACAGGGTCGAGAGAGCAGTACTTC. Protein sequence: CASSLSGTGSREQYF.